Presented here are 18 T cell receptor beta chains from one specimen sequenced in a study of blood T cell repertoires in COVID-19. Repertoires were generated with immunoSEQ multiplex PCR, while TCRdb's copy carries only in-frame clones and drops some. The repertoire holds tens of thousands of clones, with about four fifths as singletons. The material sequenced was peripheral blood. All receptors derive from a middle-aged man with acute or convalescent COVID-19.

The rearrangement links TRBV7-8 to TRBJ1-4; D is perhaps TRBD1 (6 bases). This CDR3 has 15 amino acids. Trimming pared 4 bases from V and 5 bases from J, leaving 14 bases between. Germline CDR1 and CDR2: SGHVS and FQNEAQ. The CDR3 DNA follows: TGTGCCAGCAGCTCCTACAGGGTCGGGAATGAAAAACTGTTTTTT. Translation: CASSSYRVGNEKLFF.

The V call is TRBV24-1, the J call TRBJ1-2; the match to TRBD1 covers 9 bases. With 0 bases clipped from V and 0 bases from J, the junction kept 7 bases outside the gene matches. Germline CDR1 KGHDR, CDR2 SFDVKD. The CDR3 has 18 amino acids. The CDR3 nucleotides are TGTGCCACCAGTGATTTGGGGAGACAGGGGGAAGCTAACTATGGCTACACCTTC. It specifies CATSDLGRQGEANYGYTF.

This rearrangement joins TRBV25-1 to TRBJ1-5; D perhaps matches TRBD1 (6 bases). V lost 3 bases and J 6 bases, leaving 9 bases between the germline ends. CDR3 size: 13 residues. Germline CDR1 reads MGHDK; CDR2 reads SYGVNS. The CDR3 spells CASSEQGTQPQHF. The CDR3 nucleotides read TGTGCCAGCAGTGAGCAGGGGACTCAGCCCCAGCATTTT.

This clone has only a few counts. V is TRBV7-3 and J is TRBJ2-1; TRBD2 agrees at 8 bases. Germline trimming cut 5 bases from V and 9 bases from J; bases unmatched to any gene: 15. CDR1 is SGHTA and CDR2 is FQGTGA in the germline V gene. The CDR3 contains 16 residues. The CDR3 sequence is CASSLVYSGKVSEQFF. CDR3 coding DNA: TGTGCCAGCAGCCTCGTATATAGCGGGAAAGTTAGTGAGCAGTTCTTC.

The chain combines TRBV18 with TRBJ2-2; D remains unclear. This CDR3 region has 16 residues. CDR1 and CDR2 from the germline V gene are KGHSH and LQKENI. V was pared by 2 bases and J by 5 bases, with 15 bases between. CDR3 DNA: TGTGCCAGCTCACCAGGTTACCAAACAGAAACCGGGGAGCTGTTTTTT. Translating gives CASSPGYQTETGELFF.

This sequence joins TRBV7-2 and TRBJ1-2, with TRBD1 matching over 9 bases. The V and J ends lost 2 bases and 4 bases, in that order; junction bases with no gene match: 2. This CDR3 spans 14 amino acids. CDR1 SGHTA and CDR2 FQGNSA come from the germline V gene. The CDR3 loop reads CASSLYRGPYGYTF. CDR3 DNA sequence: TGTGCCAGCAGCTTATACAGGGGGCCCTATGGCTACACCTTC.

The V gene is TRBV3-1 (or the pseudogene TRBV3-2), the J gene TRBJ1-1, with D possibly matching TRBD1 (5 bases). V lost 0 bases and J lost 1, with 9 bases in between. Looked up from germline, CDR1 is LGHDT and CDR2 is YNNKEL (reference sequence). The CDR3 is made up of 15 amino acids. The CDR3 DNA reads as TGTGCCAGCAGCCAAGAGGGCGGGGGGAACACTGAAGCTTTCTTT. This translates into CASSQEGGGNTEAFF.

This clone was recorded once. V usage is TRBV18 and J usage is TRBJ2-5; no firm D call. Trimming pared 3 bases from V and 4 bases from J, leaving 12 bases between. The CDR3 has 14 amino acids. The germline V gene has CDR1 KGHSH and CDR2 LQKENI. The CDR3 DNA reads TGTGCCAGCTCACCCACTACGCCTCCAGAGACCCAGTACTTC. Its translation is CASSPTTPPETQYF.

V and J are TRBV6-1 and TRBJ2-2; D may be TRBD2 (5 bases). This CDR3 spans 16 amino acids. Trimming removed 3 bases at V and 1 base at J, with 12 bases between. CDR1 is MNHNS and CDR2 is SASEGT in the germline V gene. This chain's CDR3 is CASSEWRTGNTGELFF. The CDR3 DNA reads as TGTGCCAGCAGTGAGTGGAGGACGGGGAACACCGGGGAGCTGTTTTTT.

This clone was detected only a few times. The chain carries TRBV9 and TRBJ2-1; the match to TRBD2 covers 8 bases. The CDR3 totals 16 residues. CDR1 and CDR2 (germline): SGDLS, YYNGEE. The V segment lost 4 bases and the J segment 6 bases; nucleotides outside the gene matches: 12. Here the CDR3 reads CASSPGGLRAGNEQFF. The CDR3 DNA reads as TGTGCCAGCAGCCCGGGGGGGCTTAGGGCGGGCAATGAGCAGTTCTTC. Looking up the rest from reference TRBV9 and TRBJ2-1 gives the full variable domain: DSGVTQTPKHLITATGQRVTLRCSPRSGDLSVYWYQQSLDQGLQFLIQYYNGEERAKGNILERFSAQQFPDLHSELNLSSLELGDSALYFCASSPGGLRAGNEQFFGPGTRLTVL.

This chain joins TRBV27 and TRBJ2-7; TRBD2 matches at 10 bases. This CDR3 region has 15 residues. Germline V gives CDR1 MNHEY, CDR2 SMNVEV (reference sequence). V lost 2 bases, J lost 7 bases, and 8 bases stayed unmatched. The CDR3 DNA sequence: TGTGCCAGCAGTTTACGGCCTAGCGGGAGCTATGAGCAGTACTTC. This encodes CASSLRPSGSYEQYF.

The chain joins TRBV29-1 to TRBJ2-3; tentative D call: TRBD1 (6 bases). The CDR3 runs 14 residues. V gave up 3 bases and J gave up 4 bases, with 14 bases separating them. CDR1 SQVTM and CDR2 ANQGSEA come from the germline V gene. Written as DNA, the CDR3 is TGCAGCGTTGAGTTTGGCTGGGGGCCAGATACGCAGTATTTT. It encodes CSVEFGWGPDTQYF.

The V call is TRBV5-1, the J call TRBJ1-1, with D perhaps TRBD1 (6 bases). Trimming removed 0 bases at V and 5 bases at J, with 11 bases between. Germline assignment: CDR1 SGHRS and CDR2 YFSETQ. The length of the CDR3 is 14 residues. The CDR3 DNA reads TGCGCCAGCAGCTTGGCGGGAGGGGGAACTGAAGCTTTCTTT. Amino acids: CASSLAGGGTEAFF.

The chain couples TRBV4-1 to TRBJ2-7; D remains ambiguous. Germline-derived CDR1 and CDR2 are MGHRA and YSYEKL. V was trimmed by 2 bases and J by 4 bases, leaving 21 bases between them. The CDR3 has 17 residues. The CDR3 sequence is CASSQLSDSGKPYEQYF. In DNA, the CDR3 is TGCGCCAGCAGCCAATTATCCGACTCCGGAAAGCCGTACGAGCAGTACTTC.

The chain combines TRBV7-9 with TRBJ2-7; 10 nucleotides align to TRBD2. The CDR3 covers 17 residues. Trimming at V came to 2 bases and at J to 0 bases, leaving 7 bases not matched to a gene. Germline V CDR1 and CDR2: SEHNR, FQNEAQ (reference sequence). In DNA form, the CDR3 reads TGTGCCAGCAGCTTATGGGGACTAGCGCTGAGCTCCTACGAGCAGTACTTC. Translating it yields CASSLWGLALSSYEQYF.

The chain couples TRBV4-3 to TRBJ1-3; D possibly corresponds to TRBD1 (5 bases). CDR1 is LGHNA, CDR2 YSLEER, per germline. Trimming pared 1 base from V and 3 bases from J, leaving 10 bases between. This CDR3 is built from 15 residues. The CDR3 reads CASSQVAGNGNTIYF. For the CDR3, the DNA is TGCGCCAGCAGCCAAGTGGCAGGGAATGGAAACACCATATATTTT.

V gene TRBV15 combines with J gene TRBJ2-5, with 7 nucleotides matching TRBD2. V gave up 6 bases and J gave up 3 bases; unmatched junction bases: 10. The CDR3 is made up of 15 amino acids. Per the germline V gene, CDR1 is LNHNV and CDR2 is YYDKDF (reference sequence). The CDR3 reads CATRAGVSGKETQYF. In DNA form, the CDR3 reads TGTGCCACCAGGGCGGGAGTGTCGGGAAAAGAGACCCAGTACTTC. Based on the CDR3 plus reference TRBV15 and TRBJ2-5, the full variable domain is DAMVIQNPRYQVTQFGKPVTLSCSQTLNHNVMYWYQQKSSQAPKLLFHYYDKDFNNEADTPDNFQSRRPNTSFCFLDIRSPGLGDTAMYLCATRAGVSGKETQYFGPGTRLLVL.

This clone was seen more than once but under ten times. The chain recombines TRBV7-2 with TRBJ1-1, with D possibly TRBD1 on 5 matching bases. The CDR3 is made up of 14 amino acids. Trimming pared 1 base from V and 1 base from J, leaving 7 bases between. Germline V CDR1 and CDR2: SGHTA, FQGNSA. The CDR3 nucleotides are TGTGCCAGCAGCTTAGACAGGTGGAACACTGAAGCTTTCTTT. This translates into CASSLDRWNTEAFF.